This TCR beta chain was identified during a study of tumour-infiltrating T cells in Burkitt lymphoma. As for the study in general: Survival, overall and progression-free, tracked with productive clonality.

This table comes from immunoSEQ multiplex PCR, and its TCRdb copy is limited to in-frame clones, with some not included. The table has 13,000 or so clones, 85% seen once. This CDR3 region has 15 residues. Germline-derived CDR1 and CDR2 are SGDLS and YYNGEE. V lost 0 bases and J 6 bases, leaving 13 bases between the germline ends. The TCR sequence derives from a human donor with diffuse large B-cell lymphoma. Sequenced: tumor tissue. The chain joins TRBV9 to TRBJ2-1, with a possible D match to TRBD2 (5 bases). CDR3 bases: TGTGCCAGCAGCGTAGAGGGAGACCTTCTCAATGAGCAGTTCTTC. It yields the protein CASSVEGDLLNEQFF.